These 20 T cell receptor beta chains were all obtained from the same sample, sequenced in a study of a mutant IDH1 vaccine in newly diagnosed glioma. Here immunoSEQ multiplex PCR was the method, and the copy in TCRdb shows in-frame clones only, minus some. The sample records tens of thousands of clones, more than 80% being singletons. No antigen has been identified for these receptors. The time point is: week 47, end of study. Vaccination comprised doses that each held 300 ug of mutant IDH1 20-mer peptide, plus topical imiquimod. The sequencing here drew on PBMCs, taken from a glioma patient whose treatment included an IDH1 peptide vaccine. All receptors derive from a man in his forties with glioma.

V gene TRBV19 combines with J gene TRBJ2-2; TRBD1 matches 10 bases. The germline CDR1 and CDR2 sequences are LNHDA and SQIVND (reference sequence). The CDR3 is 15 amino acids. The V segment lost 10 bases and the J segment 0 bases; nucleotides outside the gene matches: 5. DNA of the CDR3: TGTGCCACTAAGACAGGGGGCGCGAACACCGGGGAGCTGTTTTTT. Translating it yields CATKTGGANTGELFF.

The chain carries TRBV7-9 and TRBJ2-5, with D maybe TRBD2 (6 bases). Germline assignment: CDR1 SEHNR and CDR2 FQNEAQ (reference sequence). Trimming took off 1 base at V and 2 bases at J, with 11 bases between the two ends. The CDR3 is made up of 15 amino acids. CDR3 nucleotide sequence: TGTGCCAGCAGCTTAGGGGACTTACTACAAGAGACCCAGTACTTC. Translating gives CASSLGDLLQETQYF.

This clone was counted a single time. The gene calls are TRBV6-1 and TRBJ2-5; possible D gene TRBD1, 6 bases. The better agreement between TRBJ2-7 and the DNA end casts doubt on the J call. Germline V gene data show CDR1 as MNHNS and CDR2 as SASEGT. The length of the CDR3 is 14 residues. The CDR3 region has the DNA TGTGCCAGCAGTGAAAACAGGGAGTCCTACGAGCAGTACTTC. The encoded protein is CASSENRESYEQYF.

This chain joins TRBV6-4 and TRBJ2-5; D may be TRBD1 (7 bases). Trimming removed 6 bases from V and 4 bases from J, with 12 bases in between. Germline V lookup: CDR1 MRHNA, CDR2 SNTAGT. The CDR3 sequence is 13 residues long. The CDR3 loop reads CASREGAGETQYF. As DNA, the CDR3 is TGTGCCAGCAGGGAGGGGGCCGGAGAGACCCAGTACTTC.

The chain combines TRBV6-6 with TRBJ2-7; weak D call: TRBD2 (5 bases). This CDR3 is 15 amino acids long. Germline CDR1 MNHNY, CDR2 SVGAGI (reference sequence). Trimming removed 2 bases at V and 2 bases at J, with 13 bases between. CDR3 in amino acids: CASSYLLAGTYEQYF. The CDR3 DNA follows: TGTGCCAGCAGTTACCTCCTAGCAGGTACCTACGAGCAGTACTTC.

The CDR3 region is CASSYSRPYFNQPQHF. The CDR3 DNA is TGTGCCAGCAGTTACTCTAGGCCATACTTCAATCAGCCCCAGCATTTT. The chain carries TRBV6-6 and TRBJ1-5; D gene unclear. Trimming took off 0 bases at V and 3 bases at J, with 12 bases between the two ends. This CDR3 is 16 amino acids long. CDR1 and CDR2 from the germline V gene are MNHNY and SVGAGI (reference sequence).

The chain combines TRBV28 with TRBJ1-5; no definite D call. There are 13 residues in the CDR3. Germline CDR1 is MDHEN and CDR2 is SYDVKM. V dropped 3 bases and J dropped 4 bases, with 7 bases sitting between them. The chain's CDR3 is CASSFLVNQPQHF. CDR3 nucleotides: TGTGCCAGCAGTTTTTTGGTGAATCAGCCCCAGCATTTT.

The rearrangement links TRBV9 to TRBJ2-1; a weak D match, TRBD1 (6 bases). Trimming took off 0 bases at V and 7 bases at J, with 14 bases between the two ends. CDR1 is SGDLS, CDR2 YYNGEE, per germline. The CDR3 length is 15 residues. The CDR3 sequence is CASSVATSQGNEQFF. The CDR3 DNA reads TGTGCCAGCAGCGTAGCAACTAGTCAGGGGAATGAGCAGTTCTTC.

In nucleotides, the CDR3 is TGTGCCAGCAGTGGGACAGGGGGGAACACTGAAGCTTTCTTT. This translates into CASSGTGGNTEAFF. J is TRBJ1-1 and V is TRBV6-6, with TRBD1 matching 11 bases. V gave up 5 bases and J gave up 1 base; unmatched junction bases: 0. The germline V gene has CDR1 MNHNY and CDR2 SVGAGI (reference sequence). The length of the CDR3 is 14 residues.

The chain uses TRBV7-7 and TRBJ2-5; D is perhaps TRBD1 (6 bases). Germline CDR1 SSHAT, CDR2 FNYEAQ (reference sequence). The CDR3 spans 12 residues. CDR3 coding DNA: TGTGCTAGCTCACAGGGTTTTGAGACCCAGTACTTC. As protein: CASSQGFETQYF. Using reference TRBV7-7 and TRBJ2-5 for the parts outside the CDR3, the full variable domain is GAGVSQSPRYKVTKRGQDVTLRCDPISSHATLYWYQQALGQGPEFLTYFNYEAQPDKSGLPSDRFSAERPEGSISTLTIQRTEQRDSAMYRCASSQGFETQYFGPGTRLLVL.

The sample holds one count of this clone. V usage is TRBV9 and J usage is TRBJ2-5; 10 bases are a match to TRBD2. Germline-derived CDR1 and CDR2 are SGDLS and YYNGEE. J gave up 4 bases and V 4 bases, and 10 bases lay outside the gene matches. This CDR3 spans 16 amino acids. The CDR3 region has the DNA TGTGCCAGCAGCCCCCCTCTAGCGGGAGCAAGAGAGACCCAGTACTTC. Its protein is CASSPPLAGARETQYF. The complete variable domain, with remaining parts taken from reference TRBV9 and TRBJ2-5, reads DSGVTQTPKHLITATGQRVTLRCSPRSGDLSVYWYQQSLDQGLQFLIQYYNGEERAKGNILERFSAQQFPDLHSELNLSSLELGDSALYFCASSPPLAGARETQYFGPGTRLLVL.

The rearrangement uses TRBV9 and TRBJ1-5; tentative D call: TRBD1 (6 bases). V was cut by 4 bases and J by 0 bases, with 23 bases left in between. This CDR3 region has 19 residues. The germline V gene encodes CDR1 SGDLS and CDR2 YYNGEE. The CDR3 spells CASSSRRGGVSYSNQPQHF. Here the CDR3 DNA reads TGTGCCAGCAGCTCGCGGAGAGGGGGGGTATCATATAGCAATCAGCCCCAGCATTTT.

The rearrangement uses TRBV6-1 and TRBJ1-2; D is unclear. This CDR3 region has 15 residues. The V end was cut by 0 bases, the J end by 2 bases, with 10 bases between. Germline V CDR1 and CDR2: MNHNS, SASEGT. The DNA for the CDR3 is TGTGCCAGCAGTGAAGCAGGAATTGAAAACTATGGCTACACCTTC. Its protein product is CASSEAGIENYGYTF.

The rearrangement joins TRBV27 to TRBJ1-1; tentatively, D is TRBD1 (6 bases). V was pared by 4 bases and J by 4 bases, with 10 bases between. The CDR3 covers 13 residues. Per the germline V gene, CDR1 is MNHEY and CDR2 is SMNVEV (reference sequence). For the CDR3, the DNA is TGTGCCAGCAGTTACCGACAGGCCACTGAAGCTTTCTTT. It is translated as CASSYRQATEAFF.

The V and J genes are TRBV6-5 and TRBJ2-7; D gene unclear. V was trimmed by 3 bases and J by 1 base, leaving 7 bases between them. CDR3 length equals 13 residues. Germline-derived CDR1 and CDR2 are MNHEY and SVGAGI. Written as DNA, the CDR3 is TGTGCCAGCAGTTATGTCGGATCCTACGAGCAGTACTTC. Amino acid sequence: CASSYVGSYEQYF.

The CDR3 coding sequence is TGCGCCAGCAGCCGCAAACAGGGATTGAACACTGAAGCTTTCTTT. As protein: CASSRKQGLNTEAFF. This chain connects TRBV5-1 to TRBJ1-1, with a weak D call TRBD1 (6 bases). Germline V lookup: CDR1 SGHRS, CDR2 YFSETQ. V lost 4 bases, J lost 0 bases, and 13 bases lay in between. There are 15 residues in the CDR3.

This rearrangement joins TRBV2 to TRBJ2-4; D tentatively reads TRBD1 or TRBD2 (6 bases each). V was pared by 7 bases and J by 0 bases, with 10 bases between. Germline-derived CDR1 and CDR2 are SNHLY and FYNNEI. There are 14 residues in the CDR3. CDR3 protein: CASTGGLAKNIQYF. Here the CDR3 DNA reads TGTGCCAGCACTGGGGGGCTAGCCAAAAACATTCAGTACTTC.

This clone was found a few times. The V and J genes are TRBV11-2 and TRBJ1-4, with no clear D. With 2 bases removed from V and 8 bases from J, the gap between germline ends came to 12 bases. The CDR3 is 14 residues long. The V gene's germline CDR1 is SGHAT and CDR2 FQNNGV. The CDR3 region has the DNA TGTGCCAGCAGCTTAAGGCGTGGAGGGGAAAAACTGTTTTTT. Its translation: CASSLRRGGEKLFF.

The CDR3 protein is CASSETDSGELFF. The CDR3 DNA follows: TGCGCCAGCAGTGAGACAGACTCCGGGGAGCTGTTTTTT. The V gene is TRBV10-2, the J gene TRBJ2-2, with D hard to call. The CDR3 spans 13 residues. Germline assignment: CDR1 WSHSY and CDR2 SAAADI. Trimming removed 2 bases from V and 6 bases from J, with 7 bases in between.

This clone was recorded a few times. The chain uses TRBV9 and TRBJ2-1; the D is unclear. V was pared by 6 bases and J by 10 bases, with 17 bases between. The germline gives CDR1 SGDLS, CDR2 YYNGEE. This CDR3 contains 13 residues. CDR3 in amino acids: CASTPLGDGEQFF. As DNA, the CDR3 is TGTGCCAGCACCCCGTTGGGCGACGGGGAGCAGTTCTTC. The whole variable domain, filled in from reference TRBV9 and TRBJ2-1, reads DSGVTQTPKHLITATGQRVTLRCSPRSGDLSVYWYQQSLDQGLQFLIQYYNGEERAKGNILERFSAQQFPDLHSELNLSSLELGDSALYFCASTPLGDGEQFFGPGTRLTVL.